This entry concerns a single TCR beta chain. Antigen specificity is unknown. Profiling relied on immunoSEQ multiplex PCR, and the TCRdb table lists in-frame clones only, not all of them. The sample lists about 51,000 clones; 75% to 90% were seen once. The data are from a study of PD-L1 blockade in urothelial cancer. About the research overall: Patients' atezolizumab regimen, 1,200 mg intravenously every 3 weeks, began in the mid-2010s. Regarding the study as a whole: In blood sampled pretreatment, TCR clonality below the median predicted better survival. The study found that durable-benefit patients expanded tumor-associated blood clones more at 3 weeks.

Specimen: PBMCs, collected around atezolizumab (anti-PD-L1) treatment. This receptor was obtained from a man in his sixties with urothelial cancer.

As DNA, the CDR3 is TGTGCCAGCAGCTTGCCAGGAACTAGCAATCAGCCCCAGCATTTT. This translates into CASSLPGTSNQPQHF. The chain links TRBV7-8 to TRBJ1-5; D gene unclear. Germline assignment: CDR1 SGHVS and CDR2 FQNEAQ. The CDR3 loop spans 15 amino acids. The germline V and J ends were trimmed by 3 bases and 0 bases, with 9 bases remaining between them.